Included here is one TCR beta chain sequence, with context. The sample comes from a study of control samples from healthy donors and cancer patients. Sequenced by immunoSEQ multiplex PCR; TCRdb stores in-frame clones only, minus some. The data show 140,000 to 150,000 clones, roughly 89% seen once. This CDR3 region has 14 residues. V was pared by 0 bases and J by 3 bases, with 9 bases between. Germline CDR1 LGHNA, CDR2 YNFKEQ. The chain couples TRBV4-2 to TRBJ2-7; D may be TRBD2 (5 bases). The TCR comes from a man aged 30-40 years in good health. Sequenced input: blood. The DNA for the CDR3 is TGTGCCAGCAGCCAAGATCCGGGAATCTACGAGCAGTACTTC. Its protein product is CASSQDPGIYEQYF.